This T cell receptor (beta chain) was sequenced for a study of cytomegalovirus exposure and HLA in healthy donors. About the study: Later analysis reported that the 120 validation repertoires shared the platform of the 500 to 750 first-cohort repertoires.

In the case of this clone: Antigen specificity is unknown.

Germline V lookup: CDR1 GTSNPN, CDR2 SVGIG (reference sequence). V lost 4 bases and J lost 4, with 16 bases in between. The CDR3 is 15 amino acids. The data were produced by immunoSEQ multiplex PCR, yet TCRdb's version contains in-frame clones alone and is incomplete. The sample consists of 200,000 or so clones, about 79% of them appearing once. Regarding the study as a whole: As was reported, the classifier diagnosed cytomegalovirus status with high specificity and sensitivity.

Specimen: PBMCs. The TCR sequence derives from a woman aged 25 to 39 in good health and CMV-seropositive. V and J are TRBV30 and TRBJ1-4; D may be TRBD1 (5 bases). CDR3 residues: CAWTPRGGSNEKLFF. The DNA of the CDR3 is TGTGCCTGGACCCCTCGGGGGGGAAGTAATGAAAAACTGTTTTTT. The full variable domain, its missing parts supplied by reference TRBV30 and TRBJ1-4, is SQTIHQWPATLVQPVGSPLSLECTVEGTSNPNLYWYRQAAGRGLQLLFYSVGIGQISSEVPQNLSASRPQDRQFILSSKKLLLSDSGFYLCAWTPRGGSNEKLFFGSGTQLSVL.